The 4 T cell receptor beta chains given below trace back to one sample, sequenced in a study of blood T cell repertoires in COVID-19. Generated by immunoSEQ multiplex PCR, the TCRdb table keeps only in-frame clones and is missing some. The profile shows 130,000 to 150,000 clones, 88% of them singletons. Sequencing used peripheral blood. The receptors were sampled from a human donor in a cohort sampled during active COVID-19.

The CDR3 region is CASSLYLAETETQYF. CDR3 bases: TGTGCCAGCAGCTTATATTTAGCGGAGACAGAGACCCAGTACTTC. This sequence joins TRBV7-9 and TRBJ2-5, with TRBD2 as a possible D gene (6 bases). Germline V gives CDR1 SEHNR, CDR2 FQNEAQ (reference sequence). V gave up 2 bases and J gave up 4 bases, with 14 bases separating them. The CDR3 is made up of 15 amino acids.

The rearrangement uses TRBV2 and TRBJ1-4; 8 bases are a match to TRBD1. V was pared by 6 bases and J by 4 bases, with 4 bases of the junction left unmatched. Germline lookup yields CDR1 SNHLY and CDR2 FYNNEI. The CDR3 contains 14 residues. In DNA, the CDR3 is TGTGCCAGCAGCCGGACAGGGTATAATGAAAAACTGTTTTTT. This gives the protein CASSRTGYNEKLFF.

The CDR3 here is CASSLELVSIPTGQYF. For the CDR3, the DNA is TGTGCCAGCAGCTTAGAACTCGTCTCCATACCTACGGGGCAGTACTTC. This rearrangement joins TRBV11-2 to TRBJ2-7; no clear D gene. Trimming pared 0 bases from V and 9 bases from J, leaving 21 bases between. The germline CDR1 and CDR2 sequences are SGHAT and FQNNGV. This CDR3 spans 16 amino acids.

V usage is TRBV5-6 and J usage is TRBJ2-1, with 7 bases fitting TRBD2. Germline values: CDR1 SGHDT, CDR2 YYEEEE. Trimming removed 2 bases from V and 4 bases from J; junction bases left unmatched: 6. The CDR3 extends over 15 amino acids. The CDR3 DNA is TGTGCCAGCAGCTTAAGCAGCGGGATTTACAATGAGCAGTTCTTC. Translating it yields CASSLSSGIYNEQFF.